This TCR beta chain was captured by sequencing in a study of T-cell memory formation after mild COVID-19. Study results and limitations: Contracting CD4+ clones were located mainly in CM and EM, and CD8+ clones in EMRA. Balance between CD4 and CD8 was seen in clones contracting day 15 to 85, and a CD4+ lean was seen in later expanders.

The CDR3 covers 14 residues. Germline CDR1 reads SGHVS; CDR2 reads FQNEAQ. The junction had 1 base not matched to a gene; V was cut back by 0 bases and J by 4 bases. This clonotype was recorded at least ten times. As yet, its antigen is unknown. MiXCR was run by TCRdb on the 5' RACE reads, yielding one entry per CDR3 protein. Altogether fewer than 300,000 distinct CDR3 sequences are present, over 15% being singletons, with the ten largest covering more than 20%. The sequenced sample consisted of PBMCs or a T cell subset sorted from them (not recorded which). V gene TRBV7-8 combines with J gene TRBJ2-3, with 7 bases lining up with TRBD2. This clonotype was sampled from a man aged 18-30 years who had mild COVID-19 (a few samples of this study predate the infection). Cell type and time point are not known. This CDR3 reads CASSLAAGADTQYF. In DNA form, the CDR3 reads TGTGCCAGCAGCTTAGCGGCGGGGGCAGATACGCAGTATTTT. Based on the CDR3 plus reference TRBV7-8 and TRBJ2-3, the full variable domain is GAGVSQSPRYKVAKRGQDVALRCDPISGHVSLFWYQQALGQGPEFLTYFQNEAQLDKSGLPSDRFFAERPEGSVSTLKIQRTQQEDSAVYLCASSLAAGADTQYFGPGTRLTVL.